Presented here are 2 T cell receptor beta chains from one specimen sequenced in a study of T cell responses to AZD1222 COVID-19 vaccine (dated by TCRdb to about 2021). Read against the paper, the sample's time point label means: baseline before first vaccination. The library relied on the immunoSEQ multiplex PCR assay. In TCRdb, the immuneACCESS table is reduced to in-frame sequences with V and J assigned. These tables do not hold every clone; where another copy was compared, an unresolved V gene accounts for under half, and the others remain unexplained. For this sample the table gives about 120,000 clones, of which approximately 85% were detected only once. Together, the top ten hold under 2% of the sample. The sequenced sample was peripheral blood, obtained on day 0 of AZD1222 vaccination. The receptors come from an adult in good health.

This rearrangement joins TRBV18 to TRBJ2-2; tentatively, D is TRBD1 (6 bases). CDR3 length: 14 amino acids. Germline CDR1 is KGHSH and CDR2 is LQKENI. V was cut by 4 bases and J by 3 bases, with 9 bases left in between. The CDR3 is CASSQTGHTGELFF. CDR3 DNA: TGTGCCAGCTCACAGACAGGTCACACCGGGGAGCTGTTTTTT.

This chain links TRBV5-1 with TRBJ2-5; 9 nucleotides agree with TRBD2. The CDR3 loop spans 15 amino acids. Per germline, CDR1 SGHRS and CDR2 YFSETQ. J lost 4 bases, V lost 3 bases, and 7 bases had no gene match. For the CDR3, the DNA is TGCGCCAGCAGCTACCGGCGGGGGGGCCTAGAGACCCAGTACTTC. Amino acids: CASSYRRGGLETQYF.